Listed below are T cell receptor beta chains from one sample, sequenced in a study of T cells after yellow fever vaccination. A single record per CDR3 protein comes from TCRdb applying MiXCR to the 5' RACE reads. The sample has hundreds of thousands of distinct CDR3 sequences; about 13% are singletons. This specimen consisted of PBMCs, obtained on the day of the yellow fever booster vaccination. The receptors were sampled from a man aged 25 to 40 who received the YFV17D yellow fever vaccine. Each CDR3 is given with its conserved first and last residue. A D gene is named only where the DNA matches it firmly. Not every row has a clone size; where given, it reads once, few, many or a size class.

CDR3	DNA	J	D	V	size
CASSLGQGHNQPQHF	TGTGCCAGCAGCTTAGGACAGGGTCACAATCAGCCCCAGCATTTT	TRBJ1-5	TRBD1	TRBV7-2	many
CASSEAQAYEQYF	TGTGCCAGCAGTGAAGCTCAGGCCTACGAGCAGTACTTC	TRBJ2-7	.	TRBV2	few
CASSLLSGSFSEQFF	TGTGCCAGCAGCTTACTTAGCGGGAGTTTCAGTGAGCAGTTCTTC	TRBJ2-1	TRBD2	TRBV7-2	.
CASSPKLVITDTQYF	TGTGCCAGCAGCCCCAAATTGGTGATCACAGATACGCAGTATTTT	TRBJ2-3	.	TRBV7-8	.
CASRIEESGNEQFF	TGTGCCAGCCGGATTGAGGAAAGTGGCAATGAGCAGTTCTTC	TRBJ2-1	.	TRBV27	.
CASSVIGLIHLQYF	TGTGCCAGCAGTGTAATTGGGTTAATCCACTTGCAGTATTTT	TRBJ2-3	.	TRBV7-9	many
CASSPNGGSSYNEQFF	TGCGCCAGCAGCCCCAATGGTGGGAGCTCCTACAATGAGCAGTTCTTC	TRBJ2-1	.	TRBV4-3	.
CASSYSGTGTVHEQYF	TGTGCCAGCAGTTACTCGGGGACAGGGACAGTCCACGAGCAGTACTTC	TRBJ2-7	TRBD1	TRBV6-2/TRBV6-3	.
CASSTGTSETQYF	TGTGCCAGCAGCACCGGGACAAGTGAGACCCAGTACTTC	TRBJ2-5	.	TRBV12-3/TRBV12-4	many
CASSRTSASSYEQYF	TGTGCCAGCAGCCGAACTAGCGCGAGCTCCTACGAGCAGTACTTC	TRBJ2-7	TRBD2	TRBV3-1	few
CASSQGAWRQETQYF	TGTGCCAGCAGCCAAGGAGCTTGGCGACAAGAGACCCAGTACTTC	TRBJ2-5	.	TRBV14	few
CASSIGPIPEAFF	TGTGCCAGCAGCATTGGCCCTATCCCTGAAGCTTTCTTT	TRBJ1-1	.	TRBV7-9	.
CASSYGTSGRADIQYF	TGTGCCAGCAGCTACGGGACTAGCGGGAGGGCAGACATTCAGTACTTC	TRBJ2-4	TRBD2	TRBV7-2	many
CASSLEPASGQPQHF	TGTGCCAGCAGTTTAGAGCCAGCGAGCGGTCAGCCCCAGCATTTT	TRBJ1-5	.	TRBV12-3/TRBV12-4	few
CASSFPGDGSFYQPQHF	TGTGCCAGCAGTTTTCCCGGGGATGGCTCCTTCTATCAGCCCCAGCATTTT	TRBJ1-5	.	TRBV12-3/TRBV12-4	few
CASSQGGGYQETQYF	TGTGCCAGCAGCCAAGGAGGCGGCTACCAAGAGACCCAGTACTTC	TRBJ2-5	.	TRBV5-4	few
CSVGVVGYEQYF	TGCAGCGTTGGAGTAGTAGGCTACGAGCAGTACTTC	TRBJ2-7	.	TRBV29-1	few
CASSIPAGVGTQYF	TGTGCCAGCAGCATCCCCGCGGGAGTGGGGACCCAGTACTTC	TRBJ2-5	TRBD2	TRBV7-9	few
CASRELGLAVVTQYF	TGTGCCAGCAGAGAACTTGGACTAGCGGTAGTCACGCAGTATTTT	TRBJ2-3	TRBD2	TRBV2	.
CASSAGGRNEKLFF	TGTGCCAGCAGTGCAGGGGGACGTAATGAAAAACTGTTTTTT	TRBJ1-4	TRBD1	TRBV25-1	few
CASSPRTSGRREQFF	TGTGCCAGCAGCCCCAGGACTAGCGGGAGACGTGAGCAGTTCTTC	TRBJ2-1	TRBD2	TRBV13	few
CASSMRLAGPYEQYF	TGTGCCAGCAGCATGCGACTAGCGGGACCGTACGAGCAGTACTTC	TRBJ2-7	TRBD2	TRBV11-2	.
CAWSVPGSTGELFF	TGTGCCTGGAGTGTACCCGGGAGCACCGGGGAGCTGTTTTTT	TRBJ2-2	.	TRBV30	many
CASSSGQLYGYTF	TGTGCCAGCAGTTCGGGACAGCTCTATGGCTACACCTTC	TRBJ1-2	TRBD1	TRBV6-6	many
CSATGSGRADTQYF	TGCAGTGCGACAGGTTCGGGTAGGGCAGATACGCAGTATTTT	TRBJ2-3	.	TRBV20-1	.
CATSRDLVNPGELFF	TGTGCCACCAGCAGAGATCTAGTGAATCCCGGGGAGCTGTTTTTT	TRBJ2-2	.	TRBV15	.
CASSLLVEAFF	TGTGCCAGCAGTCTACTGGTTGAAGCTTTCTTT	TRBJ1-1	.	TRBV7-9	.
CASSLGGTSEEKQYF	TGTGCCAGCAGTTTAGGAGGGACTAGCGAAGAAAAACAGTATTTT	TRBJ2-3	TRBD2	TRBV28	few
CASSLQPRKGEREQYF	TGTGCCAGCAGCTTGCAGCCCCGGAAGGGGGAGAGGGAGCAGTACTTC	TRBJ2-7	.	TRBV5-5	few